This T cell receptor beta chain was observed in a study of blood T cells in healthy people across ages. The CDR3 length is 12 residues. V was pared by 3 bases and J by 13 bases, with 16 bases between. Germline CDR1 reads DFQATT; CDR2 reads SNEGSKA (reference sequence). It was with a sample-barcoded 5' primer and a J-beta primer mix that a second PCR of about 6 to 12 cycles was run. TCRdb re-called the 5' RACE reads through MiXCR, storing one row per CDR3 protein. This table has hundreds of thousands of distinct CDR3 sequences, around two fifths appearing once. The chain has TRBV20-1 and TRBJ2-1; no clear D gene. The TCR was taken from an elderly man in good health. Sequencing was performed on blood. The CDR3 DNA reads TGCAGTGCTAGTACGGGTCAAGAGACCCAGTTCTTC. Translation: CSASTGQETQFF.